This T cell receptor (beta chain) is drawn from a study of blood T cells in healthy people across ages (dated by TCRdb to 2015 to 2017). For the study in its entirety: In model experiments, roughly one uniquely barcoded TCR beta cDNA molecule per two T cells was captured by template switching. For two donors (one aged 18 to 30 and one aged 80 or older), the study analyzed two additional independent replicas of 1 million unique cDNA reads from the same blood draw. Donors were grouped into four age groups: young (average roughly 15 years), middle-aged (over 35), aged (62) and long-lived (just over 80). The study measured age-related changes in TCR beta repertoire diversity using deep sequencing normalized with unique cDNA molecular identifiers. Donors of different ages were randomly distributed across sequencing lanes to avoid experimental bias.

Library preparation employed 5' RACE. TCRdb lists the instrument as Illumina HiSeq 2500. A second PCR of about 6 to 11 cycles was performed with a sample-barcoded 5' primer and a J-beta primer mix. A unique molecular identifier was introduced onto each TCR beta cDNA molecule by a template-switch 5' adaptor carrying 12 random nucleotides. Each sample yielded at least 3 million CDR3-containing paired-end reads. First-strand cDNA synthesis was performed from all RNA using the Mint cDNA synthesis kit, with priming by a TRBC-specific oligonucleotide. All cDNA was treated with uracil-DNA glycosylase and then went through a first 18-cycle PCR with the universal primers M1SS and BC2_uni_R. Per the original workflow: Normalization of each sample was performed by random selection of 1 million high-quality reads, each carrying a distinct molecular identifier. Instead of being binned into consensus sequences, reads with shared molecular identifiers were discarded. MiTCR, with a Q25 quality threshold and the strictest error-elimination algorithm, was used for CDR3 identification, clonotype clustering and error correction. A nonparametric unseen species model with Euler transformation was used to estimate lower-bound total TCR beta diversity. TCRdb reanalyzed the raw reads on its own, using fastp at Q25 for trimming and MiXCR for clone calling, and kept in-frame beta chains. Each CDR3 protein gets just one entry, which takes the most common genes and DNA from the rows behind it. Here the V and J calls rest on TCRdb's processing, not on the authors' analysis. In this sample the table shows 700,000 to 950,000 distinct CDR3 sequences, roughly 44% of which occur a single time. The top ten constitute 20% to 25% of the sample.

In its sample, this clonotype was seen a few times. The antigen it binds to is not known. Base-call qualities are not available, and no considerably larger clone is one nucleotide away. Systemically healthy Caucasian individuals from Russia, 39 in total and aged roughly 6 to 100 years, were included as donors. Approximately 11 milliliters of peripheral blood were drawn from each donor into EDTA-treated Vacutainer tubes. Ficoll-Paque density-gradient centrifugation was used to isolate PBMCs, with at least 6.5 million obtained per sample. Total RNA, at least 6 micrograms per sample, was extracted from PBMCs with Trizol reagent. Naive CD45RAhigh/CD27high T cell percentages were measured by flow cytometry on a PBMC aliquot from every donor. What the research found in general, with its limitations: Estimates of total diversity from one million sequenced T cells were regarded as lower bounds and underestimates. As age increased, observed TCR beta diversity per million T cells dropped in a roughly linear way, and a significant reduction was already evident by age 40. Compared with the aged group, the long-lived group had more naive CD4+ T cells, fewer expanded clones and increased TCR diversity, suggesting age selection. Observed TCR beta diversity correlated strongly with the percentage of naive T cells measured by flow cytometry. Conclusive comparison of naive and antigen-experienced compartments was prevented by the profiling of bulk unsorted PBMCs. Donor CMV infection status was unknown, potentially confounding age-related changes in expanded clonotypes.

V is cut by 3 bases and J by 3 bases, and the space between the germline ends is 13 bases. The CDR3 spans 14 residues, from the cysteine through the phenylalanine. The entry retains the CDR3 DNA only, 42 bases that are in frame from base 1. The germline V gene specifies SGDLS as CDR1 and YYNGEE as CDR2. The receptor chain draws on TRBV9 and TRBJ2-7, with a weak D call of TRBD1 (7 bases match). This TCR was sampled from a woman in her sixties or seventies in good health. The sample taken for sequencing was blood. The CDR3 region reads CASSAQGGYYEQYF. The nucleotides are TGTGCCAGCAGCGCGCAGGGGGGCTACTACGAGCAGTACTTC.